The 20 T cell receptor beta chains listed next were all sequenced from one sample in a study of graft-versus-host responses after intestinal transplantation. These receptors' antigens are unknown. Assay used: immunoSEQ multiplex PCR; TCRdb lists only in-frame clones, some missing. This table has 30,000 to 35,000 clones, around 85% appearing once. Sequenced here: unstimulated CD8+ T cells sorted from spleen or lymph node cells, sampled before intestinal transplant. These receptors originate from a human donor who received an intestinal transplant.

CDR3 coding DNA: TGTGCCAGCAGCGTCGGGGGTAATGAAAAACTGTTTTTT. It specifies CASSVGGNEKLFF. The chain is built from TRBV7-2 and TRBJ1-4; tentatively, D is TRBD1 (5 bases). The germline gives CDR1 SGHTA, CDR2 FQGNSA. The CDR3 totals 13 residues. The ends were cut back, 5 bases at V and 4 bases at J, with 8 bases in the middle.

This rearrangement joins TRBV11-2 to TRBJ2-5, with 8 bases that match TRBD1. The V gene's germline CDR1 is SGHAT and CDR2 FQNNGV. V was pared by 8 bases and J by 2 bases, with 7 bases of the junction left unmatched. The CDR3 consists of 14 residues. CDR3 loop: CASRGQGGQETQYF. The CDR3 DNA follows: TGTGCCAGCCGCGGACAGGGAGGTCAAGAGACCCAGTACTTC.

This chain links TRBV27 with TRBJ2-7; TRBD2 agrees at 7 bases. V shed 3 bases and J 4 bases; nucleotides not matched to a gene: 6. The CDR3 covers 14 residues. Germline CDR1 is MNHEY and CDR2 is SMNVEV (reference sequence). The chain's CDR3 is CASSFAGAEYEQYF. The CDR3 region has the DNA TGTGCCAGCAGTTTCGCGGGAGCCGAATACGAGCAGTACTTC.

The CDR3: CASRGTGASGPQHF. The CDR3 bases are TGTGCCAGTAGGGGGACAGGGGCCTCTGGGCCCCAGCATTTT. The rearrangement joins TRBV19 to TRBJ1-5; TRBD1 matches at 10 bases. The CDR3 is 14 residues long. Germline assignment: CDR1 LNHDA and CDR2 SQIVND (reference sequence). V trimming: 6 bases; J trimming: 9 bases; junction bases outside the gene matches: 8.

This chain connects TRBV19 to TRBJ2-7, with 7 bases identical to TRBD2. Trimming removed 8 bases from V and 3 bases from J; junction bases left unmatched: 7. CDR1 and CDR2 from the germline V gene are LNHDA and SQIVND (reference sequence). CDR3 length equals 13 residues. The CDR3 protein is CASSEGGRYEQYF. The CDR3, as DNA: TGTGCCAGTTCCGAGGGAGGGCGCTACGAGCAGTACTTC.

A single count supports this clone. The CDR3 bases are TGCAGCGTGAACCACCCGCTAGCGGGATTCTACAATGAGCAGTTCTTC. Its protein product is CSVNHPLAGFYNEQFF. The chain is built from TRBV29-1 and TRBJ2-1, with 9 nucleotides matching TRBD2. The CDR3 has 16 amino acids. V gave up 6 bases and J gave up 3 bases; unmatched junction bases: 12. In germline, CDR1 is SQVTM, CDR2 ANQGSEA.

The chain uses TRBV28 and TRBJ2-7; TRBD2 matches at 10 bases. Per the germline V gene, CDR1 is MDHEN and CDR2 is SYDVKM. This CDR3 has 16 residues. Trimming cost V 2 bases and J 1 base; bases outside gene matches: 5. The CDR3 nucleotides are TGTGCCAGCAGTTTAGATACTAGCGGGGAATCCTACGAGCAGTACTTC. This sequence encodes CASSLDTSGESYEQYF.

The chain carries TRBV7-9 and TRBJ1-1; no clear D gene. The germline V and J ends were trimmed by 4 bases and 7 bases, with 7 bases remaining between them. The CDR3 extends over 11 amino acids. Germline values: CDR1 SEHNR, CDR2 FQNEAQ (reference sequence). In DNA form, the CDR3 reads TGTGCCAGCAGCTCCAGTCGTGAAGCTTTCTTT. It yields the protein CASSSSREAFF.

The rearrangement joins TRBV7-3 to TRBJ2-1; no clear D. Trimming cost V 5 bases and J 0 bases, with 14 bases left between them. In germline, CDR1 is SGHTA, CDR2 FQGTGA. The CDR3 sequence is 16 residues long. The CDR3 protein is CASSPALVSSYNEQFF. The CDR3, as DNA: TGTGCCAGCAGCCCCGCCTTAGTAAGCTCCTACAATGAGCAGTTCTTC.

This rearrangement joins TRBV5-6 to TRBJ2-5, with D tentatively TRBD1 (6 bases). Germline V gene lookup returns CDR1 SGHDT and CDR2 YYEEEE. Trimming stripped 0 bases from V and 1 base from J, with 19 bases between. This CDR3 region has 18 residues. Written as DNA, the CDR3 is TGTGCCAGCAGCTTGGCCGTTATAAGGACAGTAGTCCAAGAGACCCAGTACTTC. Translated, it gives CASSLAVIRTVVQETQYF.

The rearrangement joins TRBV9 to TRBJ2-1; no clear D. Between the trimmed V and J ends, which lost 3 bases and 3 bases, there was a span of 7 bases. Per the germline V gene, CDR1 is SGDLS and CDR2 is YYNGEE. The CDR3 has 13 amino acids. CDR3 nucleotide sequence: TGTGCCAGCAGCGCGACTCGCTACAATGAGCAGTTCTTC. This translates into CASSATRYNEQFF.

The genes are TRBV10-2 and TRBJ2-7, with TRBD2 matching 11 bases. The CDR3 covers 16 residues. Germline V lookup: CDR1 WSHSY, CDR2 SAAADI. V gave up 5 bases and J gave up 5 bases; unmatched junction bases: 11. For the CDR3, the DNA is TGCGCCAGCAGTCGTTCCCCTTATAGCGGGAGGGACGAGCAGTACTTC. Protein sequence: CASSRSPYSGRDEQYF.

The chain combines TRBV29-1 with TRBJ1-2; possible D gene TRBD1, 5 bases. CDR3 length equals 14 residues. V shed 0 bases and J shed 4 bases, with 12 bases lying between them. Germline V gene data show CDR1 as SQVTM and CDR2 as ANQGSEA. The CDR3 region is CSVEDQVTAYGYTF. The CDR3 DNA follows: TGCAGCGTTGAAGATCAGGTGACAGCCTATGGCTACACCTTC.

The chain has TRBV5-1 and TRBJ2-2, with a tentative D call TRBD1 (6 bases). Between the trimmed V and J ends, which lost 2 bases and 0 bases, there was a span of 14 bases. CDR3 size: 17 residues. Germline V gene data show CDR1 as SGHRS and CDR2 as YFSETQ. CDR3 loop: CASSFRVRQANTGELFF. The CDR3 nucleotides read TGCGCCAGCAGCTTCCGAGTGCGACAGGCGAACACCGGGGAGCTGTTTTTT.

The chain joins TRBV5-6 to TRBJ2-1; the match to TRBD2 covers 8 bases. The CDR3 is made up of 15 amino acids. J gave up 2 bases and V 0 bases, and 1 base lay outside the gene matches. Germline assignment: CDR1 SGHDT and CDR2 YYEEEE. CDR3 nucleotides: TGTGCCAGCAGCTTGGGCGGGGGGACCTACAATGAGCAGTTCTTC. It is translated as CASSLGGGTYNEQFF.

The chain carries TRBV28 and TRBJ2-1, with 9 positions matching TRBD2. The CDR3 contains 16 residues. Germline CDR1 reads MDHEN; CDR2 reads SYDVKM. V was pared by 2 bases and J by 0 bases, with 2 bases of the junction left unmatched. CDR3 protein: CASSLTSGYSYNEQFF. CDR3 DNA sequence: TGTGCCAGCAGTTTAACTAGCGGGTACTCCTACAATGAGCAGTTCTTC.

This clone has just a few counts. One end of the junction does not line up with germline, which may come from a read error. The chain combines TRBV29-1 with TRBJ2-5, with TRBD1 matching 8 bases. Germline V gene sequence: CDR1 SQVTM, CDR2 ANQGSEA. This CDR3 is built from 14 residues. The CDR3 loop reads CSVAGAGGTALHDF. The CDR3 nucleotides read TGCAGCGTTGCGGGCGCAGGGGGCACGGCTTTGCACGACTTC.

This sequence joins TRBV5-6 and TRBJ2-3; 9 bases are a match to TRBD1. V lost 2 bases and J lost 3; bases outside the gene matches: 1. This CDR3 has 14 residues. The germline V gene has CDR1 SGHDT and CDR2 YYEEEE. The CDR3 reads CASSFGTGTDTQYF. In DNA, the CDR3 is TGTGCCAGCAGCTTCGGGACAGGGACAGATACGCAGTATTTT.

The chain uses TRBV4-1 and TRBJ1-5; 8 positions match TRBD1. J lost 7 bases, V lost 3 bases, and 14 bases had no gene match. The CDR3 totals 17 residues. Germline V CDR1 and CDR2: MGHRA, YSYEKL. The CDR3 sequence: CASSHDVATGVRQPQHF. The CDR3 DNA reads TGCGCCAGCAGCCACGACGTTGCGACAGGGGTCAGACAGCCCCAGCATTTT.

The V and J genes are TRBV27 and TRBJ2-7, with D maybe TRBD1 (6 bases). CDR1 is MNHEY and CDR2 is SMNVEV in the germline V gene (reference sequence). V lost 5 bases, J lost 1 base, and 9 bases lay in between. This CDR3 comprises 13 residues. The CDR3 nucleotides read TGTGCCAGCAGTCACAGGGTGTCCTACGAGCAGTACTTC. Its translation: CASSHRVSYEQYF.